The source of this T cell receptor (beta chain) is a study of blood T cell repertoires in COVID-19. Clones were read by immunoSEQ multiplex PCR, and TCRdb kept only the in-frame ones, dropping some. Of about 290,000 clones in the sample, roughly 90% are singletons; the top ten hold roughly 0.96%. The source material was peripheral blood. The receptor comes from a woman aged 40 to 49 who had recovered from COVID-19.

The CDR3 nucleotides are TGTGCCAGCAGACCGACAGGGGTAATAAGTAATCAGCCCCAGCATTTT. This sequence encodes CASRPTGVISNQPQHF. The chain links TRBV6-6 to TRBJ1-5, with 8 bases aligning to TRBD1. CDR3 length equals 16 residues. Trimming cost V 6 bases and J 4 bases; bases outside gene matches: 11. Germline CDR1 reads MNHNY; CDR2 reads SVGAGI (reference sequence).